A single TCR beta chain is shown here with its context. The antigen remains undetermined. The record originates from a study of cytomegalovirus exposure and HLA in healthy donors. Participants comprised healthy donors of bone marrow. The study, taken as a whole, reports: One cluster of highly shared sequence variants probably arose as a sequencing artifact. Confirmation was obtained in vitro that a few CMV-associated chains are specific for CMV antigens. Productive status was seen about 87% or about 30% of the time for most TCR beta V segments in an earlier analysis.

PCR was performed using 60 Vbeta and 13 Jbeta primers. The method was immunoSEQ multiplex PCR; TCRdb's version includes in-frame clones alone and lacks a portion of them. The repertoire holds under 150,000 clones, over 75% seen once, with around 2.5% in the top ten. This CDR3 contains 15 residues. J gave up 6 bases and V 6 bases, and 6 bases lay outside the gene matches. Germline V gives CDR1 MNHEY, CDR2 SMNVEV (reference sequence). The sequenced material came from PBMCs. The TCR sequence derives from a male donor in good health and CMV-seronegative. This sequence joins TRBV27 and TRBJ2-1, with 12 nucleotides matching TRBD2. The chain's CDR3 is CASSSGLAGCNEQFF. For the CDR3, the DNA is TGTGCCAGCAGCTCCGGACTAGCGGGATGCAATGAGCAGTTCTTC.